The rows below give T cell receptor beta chains drawn from one sample of a study of blood T cell repertoires in COVID-19. Generated by immunoSEQ multiplex PCR, the TCRdb table keeps only in-frame clones and is missing some. The data contain about 180,000 clones, approximately 86% of them seen just once; the ten biggest clones take up 2.5% to 3.5%. The sample taken for sequencing was peripheral blood. These receptors all come from a woman aged 25 to 45 with active or convalescent COVID-19. Both conserved end residues are part of each CDR3. A D gene is named only where the DNA matches it firmly. Expanded clones get a size class; other rows say once, few or many, or leave the size out.

d_call: TRBD2
j_call: TRBJ2-2
v_call: TRBV11-3
clone_size: -
cdr3_aa: CASSPLAGGTGELFF
cdr3_nt: TGTGCCAGCAGCCCCTTAGCGGGAGGCACCGGGGAGCTGTTTTTT

d_call: -
j_call: TRBJ1-4
v_call: TRBV4-1
clone_size: -
cdr3_aa: CASKIPGATNEKLFF
cdr3_nt: TGCGCCAGCAAAATTCCGGGAGCAACTAATGAAAAACTGTTTTTT

d_call: TRBD2
j_call: TRBJ2-7
v_call: TRBV27
clone_size: few
cdr3_aa: CATQATSGISYEQYF
cdr3_nt: TGTGCCACGCAAGCAACTAGCGGAATCTCCTACGAGCAGTACTTC

d_call: -
j_call: TRBJ2-7
v_call: TRBV28
clone_size: -
cdr3_aa: CASQGGEEQYF
cdr3_nt: TGTGCCAGCCAAGGGGGGGAGGAGCAGTACTTC

d_call: TRBD1
j_call: TRBJ2-5
v_call: TRBV6-4
clone_size: -
cdr3_aa: CASSPGTGHQETQYF
cdr3_nt: TGTGCCAGCAGTCCCGGGACAGGTCACCAAGAGACCCAGTACTTC

d_call: -
j_call: TRBJ2-1
v_call: TRBV2
clone_size: -
cdr3_aa: CASTEVRDTPEQFF
cdr3_nt: TGTGCCAGCACCGAAGTCCGGGACACGCCGGAGCAGTTCTTC

d_call: -
j_call: TRBJ1-1
v_call: TRBV25-1
clone_size: -
cdr3_aa: CASSEGRRGDAFF
cdr3_nt: TGTGCCAGCAGTGAGGGGCGGCGGGGTGATGCTTTCTTT

d_call: TRBD1
j_call: TRBJ2-5
v_call: TRBV10-3
clone_size: -
cdr3_aa: CAISGGKGAETQYF
cdr3_nt: TGTGCCATCAGTGGAGGGAAGGGGGCGGAGACCCAGTACTTC

d_call: TRBD2
j_call: TRBJ2-1
v_call: TRBV4-2
clone_size: -
cdr3_aa: CASSPPAGGNNEQFF
cdr3_nt: TGTGCCAGCAGCCCTCCCGCGGGAGGAAACAATGAGCAGTTCTTC

d_call: TRBD2
j_call: TRBJ2-1
v_call: TRBV6-1
clone_size: once
cdr3_aa: CASSAQSLAVYNEQFF
cdr3_nt: TGTGCCAGCAGTGCTCAGTCACTAGCGGTCTACAATGAGCAGTTCTTC

d_call: -
j_call: TRBJ2-2
v_call: TRBV11-2
clone_size: -
cdr3_aa: CASSSQGGASSTGELFF
cdr3_nt: TGTGCCAGCAGCTCTCAGGGGGGTGCCAGTTCCACCGGGGAGCTGTTTTTT

d_call: TRBD1
j_call: TRBJ1-5
v_call: TRBV6-5
clone_size: -
cdr3_aa: CASRDREGQPQHF
cdr3_nt: TGTGCCAGCAGGGACAGGGAGGGACAGCCCCAGCATTTT

d_call: -
j_call: TRBJ2-7
v_call: TRBV10-3
clone_size: -
cdr3_aa: CAIRDSGTYEQYF
cdr3_nt: TGTGCCATCAGGGACTCTGGGACCTACGAGCAGTACTTC

d_call: TRBD1
j_call: TRBJ1-4
v_call: TRBV10-2
clone_size: -
cdr3_aa: CASSETGTGIEKLFF
cdr3_nt: TGCGCCAGCAGTGAGACCGGGACAGGGATCGAAAAACTGTTTTTT

d_call: TRBD1
j_call: TRBJ1-6
v_call: TRBV5-1
clone_size: -
cdr3_aa: CASSFIRDRGSPLHF
cdr3_nt: TGCGCCAGCAGCTTCATCCGGGACAGGGGTTCACCCCTCCACTTT

d_call: TRBD1
j_call: TRBJ2-7
v_call: TRBV7-6
clone_size: -
cdr3_aa: CASSFVSGQGSYEQYF
cdr3_nt: TGTGCCAGCAGCTTCGTGTCCGGACAGGGTTCCTACGAGCAGTACTTC

d_call: -
j_call: TRBJ2-6
v_call: TRBV5-3
clone_size: -
cdr3_aa: CARSKTGNSNVLTF
cdr3_nt: TGTGCCAGAAGCAAAACAGGGAACTCCAACGTCCTGACTTTC

d_call: -
j_call: TRBJ1-1
v_call: TRBV5-5
clone_size: -
cdr3_aa: CASSLSGGRTEAFF
cdr3_nt: TGTGCCAGCAGCTTATCTGGGGGGAGGACTGAAGCTTTCTTT

d_call: TRBD1
j_call: TRBJ1-6
v_call: TRBV4-2
clone_size: -
cdr3_aa: CASSQDPGQDSPLHF
cdr3_nt: TGTGCCAGCAGCCAAGATCCGGGACAGGACTCACCCCTCCACTTT

d_call: TRBD1
j_call: TRBJ1-5
v_call: TRBV5-6
clone_size: -
cdr3_aa: CASSGTGTRSNQPQHF
cdr3_nt: TGTGCCAGCAGCGGGACAGGGACGCGGAGCAATCAGCCCCAGCATTTT

d_call: TRBD1
j_call: TRBJ2-3
v_call: TRBV6-4
clone_size: -
cdr3_aa: CASSEDRGDTQYF
cdr3_nt: TGTGCCAGCAGTGAGGACAGGGGAGATACGCAGTATTTT

d_call: -
j_call: TRBJ2-1
v_call: TRBV19
clone_size: -
cdr3_aa: CASSIHGVNPYNEQFF
cdr3_nt: TGTGCCAGTAGTATACACGGGGTTAATCCCTACAATGAGCAGTTCTTC

d_call: -
j_call: TRBJ2-5
v_call: TRBV6-5
clone_size: -
cdr3_aa: CASVTGSPETQYF
cdr3_nt: TGTGCCAGCGTCACAGGGTCCCCCGAGACCCAGTACTTC

d_call: TRBD2
j_call: TRBJ2-7
v_call: TRBV6-1
clone_size: -
cdr3_aa: CASSEGGPPYEQYF
cdr3_nt: TGTGCCAGCAGTGAGGGAGGGCCCCCCTACGAGCAGTACTTC

d_call: -
j_call: TRBJ1-4
v_call: TRBV18
clone_size: -
cdr3_aa: CASSPGTENEKLFF
cdr3_nt: TGTGCCAGCTCACCCGGGACTGAGAATGAAAAACTGTTTTTT

d_call: -
j_call: TRBJ2-7
v_call: TRBV5-1
clone_size: -
cdr3_aa: CASSPSPSDPFYEQYF
cdr3_nt: TGCGCCAGCAGCCCCTCACCCAGCGACCCATTCTACGAGCAGTACTTC

d_call: -
j_call: TRBJ2-5
v_call: TRBV15
clone_size: few
cdr3_aa: CATSRDIPSKTVGETQYF
cdr3_nt: TGTGCCACCAGCAGAGATATACCGAGTAAGACAGTTGGGGAGACCCAGTACTTC

d_call: TRBD2
j_call: TRBJ2-2
v_call: TRBV19
clone_size: -
cdr3_aa: CASSTGLGPTGELFF
cdr3_nt: TGTGCCAGTAGTACCGGACTAGGTCCCACCGGGGAGCTGTTTTTT

d_call: TRBD1
j_call: TRBJ1-1
v_call: TRBV11-2
clone_size: -
cdr3_aa: CASSFTGTANTEAFF
cdr3_nt: TGTGCCAGCAGCTTTACCGGGACAGCGAACACTGAAGCTTTCTTT

d_call: -
j_call: TRBJ2-7
v_call: TRBV14
clone_size: -
cdr3_aa: CASSPSHPYEQYF
cdr3_nt: TGTGCCAGCAGCCCGAGTCATCCCTACGAGCAGTACTTC

d_call: -
j_call: TRBJ1-5
v_call: TRBV19
clone_size: -
cdr3_aa: CASSIVRSNQPQHF
cdr3_nt: TGTGCCAGTAGTATAGTTCGGAGTAATCAGCCCCAGCATTTT

d_call: -
j_call: TRBJ2-1
v_call: TRBV7-9
clone_size: few
cdr3_aa: CASSLSNEQFF
cdr3_nt: TGTGCCAGCAGCCTAAGTAATGAGCAGTTCTTC

d_call: TRBD2
j_call: TRBJ2-2
v_call: TRBV5-1
clone_size: -
cdr3_aa: CASRAGAGELFF
cdr3_nt: TGCGCCAGCAGGGCGGGGGCCGGGGAGCTGTTTTTT

d_call: -
j_call: TRBJ1-2
v_call: TRBV7-9
clone_size: once
cdr3_aa: CASSFHRKGGLF
cdr3_nt: TGTGCCAGCAGTTTCCACCGAAAGGGTGGACTCTTC

d_call: TRBD1
j_call: TRBJ1-1
v_call: TRBV10-1
clone_size: -
cdr3_aa: CASSGHRGTEAFF
cdr3_nt: TGCGCCAGCAGTGGTCACAGGGGCACTGAAGCTTTCTTT

d_call: -
j_call: TRBJ2-7
v_call: TRBV2
clone_size: -
cdr3_aa: CASSTNYEQYF
cdr3_nt: TGTGCCAGCAGTACTAACTACGAGCAGTACTTC

d_call: -
j_call: TRBJ1-1
v_call: TRBV6-6
clone_size: -
cdr3_aa: CASNAGPNTEAFF
cdr3_nt: TGTGCCAGCAATGCGGGCCCGAACACTGAAGCTTTCTTT

d_call: TRBD1
j_call: TRBJ2-7
v_call: TRBV19
clone_size: -
cdr3_aa: CASSTSFLGQMNYEQYF
cdr3_nt: TGTGCCAGTAGTACCTCTTTTCTGGGACAGATGAACTACGAGCAGTACTTC

d_call: TRBD1
j_call: TRBJ1-6
v_call: TRBV11-2
clone_size: -
cdr3_aa: CASSSPGTGGWNSPLHF
cdr3_nt: TGTGCCAGCAGCTCTCCCGGGACAGGGGGCTGGAATTCACCCCTCCACTTT

d_call: TRBD1
j_call: TRBJ1-2
v_call: TRBV18
clone_size: -
cdr3_aa: CASSSRQGAGYGYTF
cdr3_nt: TGTGCCAGCTCATCCAGACAGGGGGCAGGTTATGGCTACACCTTC

d_call: TRBD1
j_call: TRBJ1-3
v_call: TRBV7-6
clone_size: once
cdr3_aa: CASSNRGLTGDLSGNTIYF
cdr3_nt: TGTGCCAGCAGCAATAGGGGATTGACAGGGGACCTCTCTGGAAACACCATATATTTT

d_call: -
j_call: TRBJ1-1
v_call: TRBV18
clone_size: -
cdr3_aa: CASSPSEGVDGEAFF
cdr3_nt: TGTGCCAGCTCACCCTCGGAGGGAGTGGACGGTGAAGCTTTCTTT

d_call: -
j_call: TRBJ1-5
v_call: TRBV2
clone_size: few
cdr3_aa: CASSDQAVQPQHF
cdr3_nt: TGTGCCAGCAGTGACCAAGCGGTCCAGCCCCAGCATTTT

d_call: TRBD2
j_call: TRBJ2-3
v_call: TRBV6-1
clone_size: -
cdr3_aa: CASSETPTLAGGIDTQYF
cdr3_nt: TGTGCCAGCAGTGAAACCCCCACCCTAGCGGGAGGGATAGATACGCAGTATTTT